The 30 T cell receptor beta chains reported below all come from one sample, sequenced in a study of blood T cell repertoires in COVID-19. Using immunoSEQ multiplex PCR, the repertoire was profiled, and TCRdb retains in-frame clones only, with some absent. The sample contains over 65,000 clones, about four fifths of which appear only once. The sample was peripheral blood. The receptors were sampled from a woman in her forties with active or convalescent COVID-19.

The chain has TRBV6-2 or TRBV6-3 and TRBJ2-2, with D unclear. The CDR3 consists of 13 residues. V lost 6 bases to trimming and J lost 6 bases, with 11 bases between them. Looked up from germline, CDR1 is MNHEY and CDR2 is SVGEGT. Here the CDR3 DNA reads TGTGCCAGCAGCCAACACAGATCCGGGGAGCTGTTTTTT. The encoded protein is CASSQHRSGELFF.

Sample share makes this clone medium-sized (0.01 to 0.1%). The chain combines TRBV24-1 with TRBJ2-2, with 13 nucleotides matching TRBD2. J gave up 4 bases and V 2 bases, and 12 bases lay outside the gene matches. CDR1 and CDR2 (germline): KGHDR, SFDVKD. The CDR3 consists of 20 residues. CDR3 bases: TGTGCCACCAGTGATTCAGGACTAGCGGGAGATCGGGTATTCACCGGGGAGCTGTTTTTT. This sequence encodes CATSDSGLAGDRVFTGELFF.

The chain carries TRBV7-6 and TRBJ2-7, with TRBD2 identical over 14 bases. J gave up 3 bases and V 3 bases, and 13 bases lay outside the gene matches. CDR1 is SGHVS and CDR2 is FNYEAQ in the germline V gene. The length of the CDR3 is 19 residues. The chain's CDR3 is CASSFSGKTSGRGYYEQYF. CDR3 in DNA: TGTGCCAGCAGCTTTTCTGGCAAGACTAGCGGGAGGGGATACTACGAGCAGTACTTC.

The V and J genes are TRBV18 and TRBJ2-3; 12 bases align to TRBD2. This CDR3 region has 19 residues. CDR1 and CDR2 (germline): KGHSH, LQKENI. V lost 0 bases and J lost 1; bases outside the gene matches: 8. CDR3 DNA sequence: TGTGCCAGCTCACCACCGAGGCAGGGACTAGCGGGCCGCACAGATACGCAGTATTTT. Translated, it gives CASSPPRQGLAGRTDTQYF. Variable domain in full (rest from reference TRBV18 and TRBJ2-3): NAGVMQNPRHLVRRRGQEARLRCSPMKGHSHVYWYRQLPEEGLKFMVYLQKENIIDESGMPKERFSAEFPKEGPSILRIQQVVRGDSAAYFCASSPPRQGLAGRTDTQYFGPGTRLTVL.

The J gene is TRBJ2-1, the V gene TRBV27; 7 nucleotides match TRBD2. The germline V gene has CDR1 MNHEY and CDR2 SMNVEV (reference sequence). The CDR3 consists of 17 residues. Trimming at V came to 5 bases and at J to 4 bases, leaving 14 bases not matched to a gene. CDR3 sequence: CASSLLRGVTGYNEQFF. DNA of the CDR3: TGTGCCAGCAGTCTCCTCCGGGGGGTGACGGGATACAATGAGCAGTTCTTC.

The chain couples TRBV7-2 to TRBJ1-1; possible D gene TRBD1, 5 bases. V was trimmed by 4 bases and J by 1 base, leaving 10 bases between them. This CDR3 has 14 amino acids. The V gene's germline CDR1 is SGHTA and CDR2 FQGNSA. The CDR3 here is CASSYQGGNTEAFF. The CDR3 DNA follows: TGTGCCAGCAGCTATCAGGGTGGGAACACTGAAGCTTTCTTT.

This chain uses TRBV7-2 with TRBJ2-7; perhaps TRBD1 as D (7 bases). This CDR3 region has 15 residues. CDR1 is SGHTA and CDR2 is FQGNSA in the germline V gene. With 4 bases removed from V and 3 bases from J, the gap between germline ends came to 16 bases. The CDR3, as DNA: TGTGCCAGCAGCTGGAGGGGGCGGGCTGACTACGAGCAGTACTTC. It is translated as CASSWRGRADYEQYF.

In its sample, this clone is large. The rearrangement uses TRBV4-3 and TRBJ2-3, with D possibly matching TRBD2 (5 bases). The CDR3 has 18 residues. V lost 0 bases and J lost 0, with 16 bases in between. Germline V gives CDR1 LGHNA, CDR2 YSLEER. Here the CDR3 DNA reads TGCGCCAGCAGCCAAGACGGGTCTACCGGGATAAGCACAGATACGCAGTATTTT. It encodes CASSQDGSTGISTDTQYF.

The V and J genes are TRBV5-4 and TRBJ1-4; D not certain. Trimming took off 4 bases at V and 0 bases at J, with 7 bases between the two ends. Per germline, CDR1 SGHNT and CDR2 YYREEE (reference sequence). The CDR3 has 14 amino acids. The CDR3 DNA reads as TGTGCCAGCAGCACCTATGCAACTAATGAAAAACTGTTTTTT. Residues: CASSTYATNEKLFF.

This clone was detected only a few times. This sequence joins TRBV27 and TRBJ1-6; D perhaps matches TRBD1 (6 bases). This CDR3 has 14 residues. The V end was cut by 8 bases, the J end by 8 bases, with 16 bases between. Germline V gene data show CDR1 as MNHEY and CDR2 as SMNVEV (reference sequence). CDR3 coding DNA: TGTGCCAGCGGACTTCCGGACAGTCATTCACCCCTCCACTTT. Translating gives CASGLPDSHSPLHF.

This clone has a single count. The J gene is TRBJ2-7, the V gene TRBV4-3; D is unresolved. The ends were cut back, 1 base at V and 3 bases at J, with 7 bases in the middle. CDR1 LGHNA and CDR2 YSLEER come from the germline V gene. CDR3 length: 13 residues. The CDR3 DNA is TGCGCCAGCAGCCAAGGTCCCGGCTACGAGCAGTACTTC. Its protein is CASSQGPGYEQYF.

The chain links TRBV19 to TRBJ2-1, with a weak D call TRBD2 (6 bases). This CDR3 is 14 amino acids long. The germline V gene encodes CDR1 LNHDA and CDR2 SQIVND (reference sequence). V was clipped by 8 bases and J by 5 bases, with 16 bases between them. For the CDR3, the DNA is TGTGCCAGTGCCCTTGGGGGGTGGGACAATGAGCAGTTCTTC. Translation gives CASALGGWDNEQFF.

The chain combines TRBV9 with TRBJ1-3; D may be TRBD1 (5 bases). Germline V CDR1 and CDR2: SGDLS, YYNGEE. The CDR3 has 15 amino acids. V was pared by 0 bases and J by 0 bases, with 7 bases between. The CDR3 DNA reads as TGTGCCAGCAGCGTAGAGGGGCACTCTGGAAACACCATATATTTT. Translated: CASSVEGHSGNTIYF.

The V and J genes are TRBV29-1 and TRBJ2-3; TRBD2 might be the D (6 bases). In germline, CDR1 is SQVTM, CDR2 ANQGSEA. The CDR3 runs 15 residues. Trimming left V 7 bases short and J 8 bases short, with 25 bases between. CDR3 DNA: TGCAGCGCCGGGGAGGATCCAGGGTTAGACGGTACGCAGTATTTT. Translated: CSAGEDPGLDGTQYF.

The chain is built from TRBV5-1 and TRBJ2-4, with D perhaps TRBD2 (5 bases). The CDR3 sequence is 17 residues long. The V gene lost 1 base and the J gene lost 4 bases, with 18 bases spanning the gap. The germline V gene has CDR1 SGHRS and CDR2 YFSETQ. The CDR3 spells CASSLKLGGIGKNIQYF. CDR3 bases: TGCGCCAGCAGCTTGAAACTAGGCGGTATTGGAAAAAACATTCAGTACTTC.

A few counts support this clone. The V gene is TRBV28, the J gene TRBJ1-2, with 7 bases that match TRBD1. This CDR3 has 20 amino acids. J was trimmed by 5 bases and V by 6 bases; bases with no gene match: 27. Germline CDR1 reads MDHEN; CDR2 reads SYDVKM. The DNA of the CDR3 is TGTGCCAGCAGAGTTTCGGTCAGGTGGGACAGCCGACGGGCGGGGTATGGCTACACCTTC. Amino acid sequence: CASRVSVRWDSRRAGYGYTF.

The V and J genes are TRBV11-1 and TRBJ2-2; D remains ambiguous. Germline-derived CDR1 and CDR2 are SGHAT and FQDESV (reference sequence). The CDR3 spans 12 residues. V was trimmed by 3 bases and J by 8 bases, leaving 7 bases between them. The CDR3: CASSFFAGELFF. The CDR3 region has the DNA TGTGCCAGCAGCTTCTTCGCGGGGGAGCTGTTTTTT. The full variable domain, its missing parts supplied by reference TRBV11-1 and TRBJ2-2, is EAEVAQSPRYKITEKSQAVAFWCDPISGHATLYWYRQILGQGPELLVQFQDESVVDDSQLPKDRFSAERLKGVDSTLKIQPAELGDSAMYLCASSFFAGELFFGEGSRLTVL.

The chain joins TRBV28 to TRBJ1-2; D might be TRBD1 (5 bases). The V gene's germline CDR1 is MDHEN and CDR2 SYDVKM. V dropped 5 bases and J dropped 4 bases, with 14 bases sitting between them. The CDR3 is made up of 14 amino acids. The CDR3 region has the DNA TGTGCCAGCAGTCGCCCCTCCAGGGCCTATGGCTACACCTTC. Translation gives CASSRPSRAYGYTF.

V usage is TRBV18 and J usage is TRBJ2-1; D is unclear. Germline V lookup: CDR1 KGHSH, CDR2 LQKENI. The CDR3 has 15 residues. Trimming shortened V by 3 bases and J by 4 bases, and 13 bases separated the two germline ends. In DNA form, the CDR3 reads TGTGCCAGCTCACCGTTACGGGTGCATTACAATGAGCAGTTCTTC. As protein: CASSPLRVHYNEQFF.

This clone was detected ten times or more. Within the sample, other DNA sequences also encode this same CDR3. The genes are TRBV9 and TRBJ1-1; no reliable D call. V was trimmed by 2 bases and J by 1 base, leaving 9 bases between them. The germline V gene encodes CDR1 SGDLS and CDR2 YYNGEE. This CDR3 region has 14 residues. The CDR3 is CASSVSGGNTEAFF. CDR3 in DNA: TGTGCCAGCAGCGTTAGCGGAGGGAACACTGAAGCTTTCTTT.

The chain joins TRBV28 to TRBJ2-1; D may be TRBD1 (5 bases). Germline assignment: CDR1 MDHEN and CDR2 SYDVKM. This CDR3 is 15 amino acids long. V was pared by 4 bases and J by 2 bases, with 12 bases between. CDR3: CASSWGGRAYNEQFF. CDR3 nucleotides: TGTGCCAGCAGTTGGGGCGGAAGGGCCTACAATGAGCAGTTCTTC.

A single count supports this clone. V is TRBV18 and J is TRBJ2-3; D possibly corresponds to TRBD2 (6 bases). Germline assignment: CDR1 KGHSH and CDR2 LQKENI. The CDR3 is made up of 13 amino acids. Between the trimmed V and J ends, which lost 6 bases and 6 bases, there was a span of 13 bases. The CDR3 DNA reads as TGTGCCAGCTCGGGGGGAGTCCTGGATACGCAGTATTTT. This gives the protein CASSGGVLDTQYF.

The chain couples TRBV7-9 to TRBJ1-2; perhaps TRBD1 as D (5 bases). CDR1 SEHNR and CDR2 FQNEAQ come from the germline V gene (reference sequence). This CDR3 spans 15 amino acids. V shed 5 bases and J shed 7 bases, with 20 bases lying between them. The CDR3 here is CASSPGHLKKGGYTF. CDR3 nucleotides: TGTGCCAGCAGCCCCGGACACCTAAAGAAGGGTGGCTACACCTTC. Looking up the rest from reference TRBV7-9 and TRBJ1-2 gives the full variable domain: DTGVSQNPRHKITKRGQNVTFRCDPISEHNRLYWYRQTLGQGPEFLTYFQNEAQLEKSRLLSDRFSAERPKGSFSTLEIQRTEQGDSAMYLCASSPGHLKKGGYTFGSGTRLTVV.

The chain combines TRBV24-1 with TRBJ2-3, with D possibly being TRBD1 (6 bases). Trimming shortened V by 4 bases and J by 3 bases, and 10 bases separated the two germline ends. The V gene's germline CDR1 is KGHDR and CDR2 SFDVKD. The length of the CDR3 is 14 residues. The CDR3 here is CATSETTGTDTQYF. CDR3 nucleotide sequence: TGTGCCACCAGTGAGACGACAGGAACAGATACGCAGTATTTT.

The chain uses TRBV7-9 and TRBJ2-3; D is unclear. There are 12 residues in the CDR3. Germline CDR1 is SEHNR and CDR2 is FQNEAQ (reference sequence). V was pared by 5 bases and J by 2 bases, with 5 bases between. The CDR3 DNA sequence: TGTGCCAGCAGCCCATCCACAGATACGCAGTATTTT. This gives the protein CASSPSTDTQYF.

This clone is a singleton in its sample. V is TRBV5-6 and J is TRBJ2-3; D is ambiguous. Germline CDR1 is SGHDT and CDR2 is YYEEEE. The CDR3 is 11 amino acids. The V end was cut by 4 bases, the J end by 9 bases, with 9 bases between. The CDR3 here is CASSLAGTQYF. CDR3 sequence (DNA): TGTGCCAGCAGCCTCGCAGGAACGCAGTATTTT.

The chain combines TRBV4-2 with TRBJ2-7; TRBD2 matches 11 bases. CDR3 length: 17 amino acids. V trimming: 0 bases; J trimming: 3 bases; junction bases outside the gene matches: 7. Germline loops: CDR1 LGHNA, CDR2 YNFKEQ. The DNA for the CDR3 is TGTGCCAGCAGCCAAGAGTTAGGTACTAGCGGGAGCTACGAGCAGTACTTC. Translated: CASSQELGTSGSYEQYF.

The rearrangement uses TRBV7-9 and TRBJ2-7; tentatively, D is TRBD2 (6 bases). This CDR3 region has 13 residues. Between the trimmed V and J ends, which lost 6 bases and 2 bases, there was a span of 11 bases. In germline, CDR1 is SEHNR, CDR2 FQNEAQ (reference sequence). CDR3 in amino acids: CASRGSGPYEQYF. CDR3 DNA sequence: TGTGCCAGCAGGGGTAGCGGCCCCTACGAGCAGTACTTC.

The genes are TRBV29-1 and TRBJ2-2; D is perhaps TRBD1 (6 bases). CDR3 size: 14 residues. V was trimmed by 7 bases and J by 3 bases, leaving 15 bases between them. The germline CDR1 and CDR2 sequences are SQVTM and ANQGSEA. CDR3 nucleotide sequence: TGCAGCGCCACTGGACAGAGGGACACCGGGGAGCTGTTTTTT. Translated, it gives CSATGQRDTGELFF.

The chain combines TRBV5-1 with TRBJ1-1; D uncertain. CDR1 and CDR2 (germline): SGHRS, YFSETQ. The CDR3 sequence is 14 residues long. Between the trimmed V and J ends, which lost 2 bases and 3 bases, there was a span of 11 bases. The CDR3 protein is CASSFGVGYTEAFF. CDR3 nucleotide sequence: TGCGCCAGCAGCTTCGGGGTGGGGTACACTGAAGCTTTCTTT.